This T cell receptor (beta chain) was sequenced for a study of technical replicates of blood from a few donors. The length of the CDR3 is 14 residues. Trimming stripped 3 bases from V and 0 bases from J, with 9 bases between. Germline V gene lookup returns CDR1 SGHTA and CDR2 FQGTGA. Method: immunoSEQ multiplex PCR; TCRdb's copy keeps in-frame clones and lacks some. There are approximately 79,000 clones in the sample; 95% to 97% occur only once, and around 0.3% lies in the top ten. Sequencing was performed on T cells isolated from PBMCs. J is TRBJ2-7 and V is TRBV7-3; D is ambiguous. This TCR derives from a human donor in good health. The chain's CDR3 is CASSFNGDSYEQYF. The CDR3, as DNA: TGTGCCAGCAGCTTCAACGGAGACTCCTACGAGCAGTACTTC.